Following are 14 T cell receptor beta chains from one sample sequenced in a study of T cell responses to AZD1222 COVID-19 vaccine. Using immunoSEQ multiplex PCR, the repertoire was profiled, and TCRdb retains in-frame clones only, with some absent. The table has more than 150,000 clones, 92% seen once; the top ten hold around 1.9%. The sample consisted of peripheral blood, taken 28 days after the second AZD1222 dose. These receptors were collected from an adult who received the AZD1222 COVID-19 vaccine.

V usage is TRBV7-9 and J usage is TRBJ2-3, with TRBD2 matching 7 bases. CDR1 SEHNR and CDR2 FQNEAQ come from the germline V gene (reference sequence). V was clipped by 1 base and J by 0 bases; unmatched bases: 4. This CDR3 has 16 residues. In nucleotides, the CDR3 is TGTGCCAGCAGCTTAGTGACGGGAGGAAGCACAGATACGCAGTATTTT. Amino acids: CASSLVTGGSTDTQYF.

V usage is TRBV12-3 or TRBV12-4 and J usage is TRBJ1-6; tentatively, D is TRBD1 (6 bases). The length of the CDR3 is 12 residues. V was pared by 6 bases and J by 10 bases, with 10 bases between. The CDR3 DNA is TGTGCCAGCAGAAGACAGGAATCACCCCTCCACTTT. Protein: CASRRQESPLHF.

The chain carries TRBV21-1 and TRBJ2-1; the D call in the table, TRBD2, was not verified against the DNA. TRBV21-1 is a pseudogene locus. The CDR3 loop spans 18 amino acids. CDR3 sequence reads: CASSKEGGLEREGGEQFF. The CDR3 region has the DNA TGTGCCAGCAGCAAAGAGGGTGGTCTGGAGCGGGAGGGAGGTGAGCAGTTCTTC.

The V call is TRBV5-1, the J call TRBJ2-7, with a possible D match to TRBD1 (6 bases). Germline lookup yields CDR1 SGHRS and CDR2 YFSETQ. V lost 4 bases and J 2 bases, leaving 13 bases between the germline ends. This CDR3 contains 14 residues. This CDR3 is CASSEAGETYEQYF. The CDR3 region has the DNA TGCGCCAGCAGCGAGGCAGGGGAGACCTACGAGCAGTACTTC.

The rearrangement links TRBV7-7 to TRBJ2-7; D remains ambiguous. The germline V gene encodes CDR1 SSHAT and CDR2 FNYEAQ (reference sequence). V was trimmed by 0 bases and J by 0 bases, leaving 15 bases between them. The CDR3 spans 17 residues. The CDR3 sequence: CASSLAGICWYSYEQYF. The CDR3 region has the DNA TGTGCCAGCAGCTTAGCTGGGATATGTTGGTACTCCTACGAGCAGTACTTC.

The genes are TRBV9 and TRBJ1-5; D is possibly TRBD1 (6 bases). The CDR3 consists of 16 residues. CDR1 is SGDLS, CDR2 YYNGEE, per germline. V lost 0 bases, J lost 2 bases, and 12 bases lay in between. CDR3 coding DNA: TGTGCCAGCAGCGTAGATGGGGGGGGCCGCAATCAGCCCCAGCATTTT. This encodes CASSVDGGGRNQPQHF.

The chain couples TRBV27 to TRBJ2-7, with D unclear. This CDR3 comprises 14 residues. V dropped 3 bases and J dropped 0 bases, with 9 bases sitting between them. Germline V gene lookup returns CDR1 MNHEY and CDR2 SMNVEV (reference sequence). CDR3 sequence: CASSFRPSSYEQYF. The CDR3 DNA reads TGTGCCAGCAGTTTCCGGCCAAGCTCCTACGAGCAGTACTTC.

This chain joins TRBV24-1 and TRBJ2-7; TRBD1 matches 8 bases. The V gene end was trimmed by 3 bases and the J gene end by 7 bases; junction bases not matched to a gene: 4. CDR1 is KGHDR and CDR2 is SFDVKD in the germline V gene. This CDR3 has 13 residues. The CDR3 DNA follows: TGTGCCACCAGTGATAGGACAGGGAGTGAGCAGTACTTC. Translation gives CATSDRTGSEQYF.

The DNA for the CDR3 is TGCAGCGTTGAAGTGGGTCAAGGTGGTGAAGCTTTCTTT. Residues: CSVEVGQGGEAFF. V gene TRBV29-1 combines with J gene TRBJ1-1; D gene unclear. The germline V gene has CDR1 SQVTM and CDR2 ANQGSEA. Trimming cost V 1 base and J 7 bases, with 13 bases left between them. There are 13 residues in the CDR3.

The chain links TRBV5-1 to TRBJ2-7, with 7 bases matching TRBD1. V was clipped by 5 bases and J by 3 bases; unmatched bases: 11. The CDR3 spans 15 residues. The germline CDR1 and CDR2 sequences are SGHRS and YFSETQ. The CDR3 here is CASRGMTGSHYEQYF. The CDR3, as DNA: TGCGCCAGCAGGGGGATGACAGGGAGTCACTACGAGCAGTACTTC.

CDR3 sequence: CAWTPGLAGGETQYF. DNA for the CDR3: TGTGCCTGGACGCCGGGGCTAGCGGGAGGAGAGACCCAGTACTTC. The V call is TRBV30, the J call TRBJ2-5; 11 bases match TRBD2. With 4 bases clipped from V and 4 bases from J, the junction kept 8 bases outside the gene matches. The CDR3 runs 15 residues. Germline CDR1 is GTSNPN and CDR2 is SVGIG (reference sequence).

The chain links TRBV29-1 to TRBJ2-7; D perhaps matches TRBD2 (5 bases). The CDR3 is 10 residues long. The V gene's germline CDR1 is SQVTM and CDR2 ANQGSEA. V was cut by 7 bases and J by 3 bases, with 7 bases left in between. CDR3: CSAGNYEQYF. The CDR3 coding sequence is TGCAGCGCGGGAAACTACGAGCAGTACTTC.

On this clone itself: This CDR3 is missing its conserved last phenylalanine or tryptophan, likely due to a read error. The limits of the CDR3 on the DNA are not certain, so only TCRdb's listed CDR3 is given. This chain joins TRBV6-5 and TRBJ1-4. Inclusive of both ends, the CDR3 amounts to 13 amino acids. Germline loops: CDR1 MNHEY, CDR2 SVGAGI. The CDR3 spells CASSYPRRGGVSG.

V usage is TRBV6-5 and J usage is TRBJ1-5; D remains ambiguous. V was shortened by 10 bases and J by 3 bases, with 13 bases between the two germline ends. Germline V lookup: CDR1 MNHEY, CDR2 SVGAGI. The length of the CDR3 is 13 residues. CDR3 in amino acids: CATVRRINQPQHF. The CDR3 DNA follows: TGTGCCACCGTGAGAAGGATCAATCAGCCCCAGCATTTT.